The next 21 T cell receptor beta chains were all read from a single sample in a study of T cell responses to AZD1222 COVID-19 vaccine. TCRdb's copy holds only in-frame clones and misses some; the assay was immunoSEQ multiplex PCR. The sample contains 150,000 to 200,000 clones, about 94% of which appear only once. The sample was peripheral blood, taken on day 0 of AZD1222 vaccination. The receptors shown here come from an adult in good health.

The gene calls are TRBV5-4 and TRBJ2-1; tentative D call: TRBD2 (6 bases). The V end lost 4 bases, the J end lost 0 bases, and 14 bases lay between the germline ends. The germline V gene has CDR1 SGHNT and CDR2 YYREEE (reference sequence). This CDR3 is 16 amino acids long. CDR3 amino acids: CASSPRTGSSYNEQFF. The CDR3 coding sequence is TGTGCCAGCAGCCCAAGGACCGGGAGCTCCTACAATGAGCAGTTCTTC. Based on the CDR3 plus reference TRBV5-4 and TRBJ2-1, the full variable domain is ETGVTQSPTHLIKTRGQQVTLRCSSQSGHNTVSWYQQALGQGPQFIFQYYREEENGRGNFPPRFSGLQFPNYSSELNVNALELDDSALYLCASSPRTGSSYNEQFFGPGTRLTVL.

J is TRBJ1-6 and V is TRBV7-3, with TRBD1 as a possible D gene (5 bases). Germline assignment: CDR1 SGHTA and CDR2 FQGTGA. V was shortened by 3 bases and J by 10 bases, with 10 bases between the two germline ends. This CDR3 has 13 amino acids. The CDR3 sequence: CASSLEGYSPLHF. Written as DNA, the CDR3 is TGTGCCAGCAGCTTGGAGGGGTACTCACCCCTCCACTTT.

The chain joins TRBV7-2 to TRBJ2-7, with D perhaps TRBD2 (5 bases). This CDR3 is built from 15 residues. From germline, CDR1 is SGHTA and CDR2 FQGNSA. Trimming stripped 4 bases from V and 6 bases from J, with 19 bases between. Here the CDR3 reads CASSSDRLLGGEQYF. Here the CDR3 DNA reads TGTGCCAGCAGCTCCGACCGACTACTAGGCGGCGAGCAGTACTTC.

This chain connects TRBV6-2 or TRBV6-3 to TRBJ2-3; tentative D call: TRBD1 (5 bases). Germline CDR1 and CDR2: MNHEY and SVGEGT. This CDR3 region has 16 residues. Trimming removed 5 bases at V and 1 base at J, with 16 bases between. The CDR3 DNA reads TGTGCCAGCAGTCCGGACACTGTGGTAGGCACAGATACGCAGTATTTT. It yields the protein CASSPDTVVGTDTQYF.

CDR3 amino acids: CASSYLGRGESGANVLTF. The CDR3 DNA sequence: TGTGCCAGCAGTTACCTCGGACGGGGGGAATCTGGGGCCAACGTCCTGACTTTC. The chain has TRBV6-2 or TRBV6-3 and TRBJ2-6; 7 bases are shared with TRBD2. Germline CDR1 is MNHEY and CDR2 is SVGEGT. The trim removed 2 bases at V and 1 base at J, leaving 8 bases unmatched. The CDR3 is 18 residues long.

The rearrangement joins TRBV6-5 to TRBJ1-1, with 7 bases identical to TRBD1. CDR3 length: 12 residues. Germline trimming cut 7 bases from V and 6 bases from J; bases unmatched to any gene: 5. Germline V lookup: CDR1 MNHEY, CDR2 SVGAGI. The DNA for the CDR3 is TGTGCCAGCATAGCTCAGGGGGCTGAAGCTTTCTTT. It encodes CASIAQGAEAFF.

The J gene is TRBJ2-7, the V gene TRBV7-3; 10 bases agree with TRBD1. V lost 1 base, J lost 7 bases, and 4 bases stayed unmatched. The CDR3 length is 14 residues. CDR1 SGHTA and CDR2 FQGTGA come from the germline V gene. The CDR3 bases are TGTGCCAGCAGCTTAAGACAGGGGGCGCGAGAGCAGTACTTC. Its translation: CASSLRQGAREQYF.

The rearrangement links TRBV4-2 to TRBJ2-1; D remains unclear. This CDR3 has 11 amino acids. Germline V gives CDR1 LGHNA, CDR2 YNFKEQ. V lost 1 base and J lost 9, with 4 bases in between. In DNA form, the CDR3 reads TGTGCCAGCAGCCAAGCGGGTGAGCAGTTCTTC. Its translation: CASSQAGEQFF.

This clone appeared a few times. This chain connects TRBV6-5 to TRBJ2-7; TRBD1 is a possible D gene (6 bases). The germline gives CDR1 MNHEY, CDR2 SVGAGI. V was shortened by 4 bases and J by 3 bases, with 19 bases between the two germline ends. The CDR3 covers 16 residues. CDR3 DNA sequence: TGTGCCAGCAGTTCGACAATACCGGGACAATACTACGAGCAGTACTTC. Translating gives CASSSTIPGQYYEQYF.

This chain uses TRBV21-1 with TRBJ2-3; the table's D call TRBD2 went unverified against the DNA. TRBV21-1 corresponds to a pseudogene. The CDR3 covers 17 residues. The CDR3 DNA reads as TGTGCCAGCAGCAATGTCTGGAGGACTAGGGACGGGGATACGCAGTATTTT. It encodes CASSNVWRTRDGDTQYF.

The V and J genes are TRBV3-1 (or the pseudogene TRBV3-2) and TRBJ2-7; 7 bases are shared with TRBD2. Germline CDR1 and CDR2: LGHDT and YNNKEL (reference sequence). V lost 0 bases, J lost 4 bases, and 9 bases stayed unmatched. This CDR3 spans 16 amino acids. CDR3 DNA sequence: TGTGCCAGCAGCCAAGACGGCAGACTAGCTCTATACGAGCAGTACTTC. This translates into CASSQDGRLALYEQYF.

The CDR3 reads CASRPIGGSEQYF. The CDR3 DNA reads as TGCGCCAGCCGTCCTATAGGGGGTTCCGAGCAGTACTTC. V is TRBV4-1 and J is TRBJ2-7; weak D call: TRBD1 (6 bases). Looked up from germline, CDR1 is MGHRA and CDR2 is YSYEKL. V shed 8 bases and J shed 6 bases, with 17 bases lying between them. The length of the CDR3 is 13 residues.

The chain combines TRBV18 with TRBJ2-5; possibly TRBD2 for D (5 bases). Trimming shortened V by 5 bases and J by 0 bases, and 7 bases separated the two germline ends. This CDR3 region has 13 residues. Germline lookup yields CDR1 KGHSH and CDR2 LQKENI. The CDR3 region is CASSGGYQETQYF. The CDR3 DNA reads TGTGCCAGCTCAGGAGGATACCAAGAGACCCAGTACTTC.

V is TRBV9 and J is TRBJ2-7; D is unclear. Germline V gene lookup returns CDR1 SGDLS and CDR2 YYNGEE. V dropped 4 bases and J dropped 1 base, with 9 bases sitting between them. This CDR3 contains 13 residues. CDR3 sequence: CASSPQLSYEQYF. The CDR3 coding sequence is TGTGCCAGCAGCCCTCAGTTATCCTACGAGCAGTACTTC.

The chain combines TRBV19 with TRBJ1-2; D gene ambiguous. V was cut by 10 bases and J by 9 bases, with 15 bases left in between. The germline V gene encodes CDR1 LNHDA and CDR2 SQIVND (reference sequence). The CDR3 runs 11 residues. CDR3 loop: CATLLRGRYTF. The CDR3 region has the DNA TGTGCCACCCTGCTCCGGGGTCGCTACACCTTC.

The rearrangement uses TRBV6-5 and TRBJ1-5; D might be TRBD1 (6 bases). The ends were cut back, 5 bases at V and 11 bases at J, with 19 bases in the middle. The CDR3 spans 14 residues. CDR1 and CDR2 (germline): MNHEY, SVGAGI. The DNA of the CDR3 is TGTGCCAGCAGTCGGGACACGGGAGTAGGGGCCCAGCATTTT. This codes for CASSRDTGVGAQHF.

The rearrangement uses TRBV28 and TRBJ1-1, with a weak D call TRBD1 (5 bases). From germline, CDR1 is MDHEN and CDR2 SYDVKM. The V and J ends lost 0 bases and 5 bases respectively, with 10 bases between them. This CDR3 is 14 amino acids long. CDR3 protein: CASSLWAGQTEAFF. The CDR3 nucleotides read TGTGCCAGCAGTTTATGGGCAGGGCAGACTGAAGCTTTCTTT.

The CDR3: CASSQDLFVGYTF. In DNA form, the CDR3 reads TGCGCCAGCAGCCAAGATCTTTTCGTGGGCTACACCTTC. The rearrangement links TRBV4-1 to TRBJ1-2; D is undetermined. Trimming removed 0 bases from V and 8 bases from J, with 10 bases in between. This CDR3 has 13 residues. The germline V gene encodes CDR1 MGHRA and CDR2 YSYEKL.

The chain uses TRBV3-1 (or the pseudogene TRBV3-2) and TRBJ2-3; weak D call: TRBD1 (6 bases). Trimming stripped 0 bases from V and 10 bases from J, with 17 bases between. The CDR3 has 15 residues. In germline, CDR1 is LGHDT, CDR2 YNNKEL (reference sequence). CDR3 sequence (DNA): TGTGCCAGCAGCCAAGAAGGGGGACCCCCAATCCCGCAGTATTTT. Translating gives CASSQEGGPPIPQYF.

The J gene is TRBJ1-3, the V gene TRBV14; weak D call: TRBD1 (6 bases). This CDR3 region has 15 residues. Germline values: CDR1 SGHDN, CDR2 FVKESK. The V end was cut by 3 bases, the J end by 0 bases, with 9 bases between. The CDR3 coding sequence is TGTGCCAGCAGCCACAGGGGCTCCTCTGGAAACACCATATATTTT. This sequence encodes CASSHRGSSGNTIYF.

The chain joins TRBV12-3 or TRBV12-4 to TRBJ1-6, with D possibly TRBD1 on 6 matching bases. The V end lost 3 bases, the J end lost 10 bases, and 10 bases lay between the germline ends. CDR3 length: 13 amino acids. The CDR3 DNA reads TGTGCCAGCAGTTTGGGGGGGCAGTCACCCCTCCACTTT. Its protein product is CASSLGGQSPLHF.